Sequencing of this T cell receptor (beta chain) was carried out in a study of cytomegalovirus exposure and HLA in healthy donors. Study overall: As an earlier analysis found, roughly 180 million T cells yielded some 120 million unique TCR beta sequences. Study-wide results and limits: Immune exposure was documented only through CMV serostatus.

As to this clone: The target antigen is unknown.

PCR primers comprised 60 Vbeta and 13 Jbeta primers. Assay: immunoSEQ multiplex PCR; the TCRdb copy retains only in-frame clones and omits some. The sample lists 100,000 or so clones, around 80% seen once, with approximately 1.3% in the top ten. CDR1 is SGDLS and CDR2 is YYNGEE in the germline V gene. The CDR3 spans 15 residues. V lost 3 bases and J lost 6; bases outside the gene matches: 5. Sequencing was performed on PBMCs. The TCR was taken from a man aged 35 to 55 in good health and CMV-seronegative. V and J are TRBV9 and TRBJ2-1, with 11 bases aligning to TRBD2. CDR3 protein: CASSDSGGAGNEQFF. The CDR3 DNA is TGTGCCAGCAGCGATAGCGGGGGGGCTGGCAATGAGCAGTTCTTC.